The TCR beta chain under discussion was sequenced for a study of T cell repertoires in cytomegalovirus infection. Across the whole study: In public TCR beta signatures, there were indications of both CMV infection and matching HLA type. Whole-study results and caveats: The ex vivo response showed dominance by HLA-C-restricted CMV-specific TCR beta clonotypes. CMV carriers with the relevant HLA were identified by cumulative public TCR beta family frequency.

MiXCR was run by TCRdb on the reads, yielding one entry per CDR3 protein. The data contain 550,000 to 850,000 distinct CDR3 sequences, about 30% of them singletons. This clonotype was recorded many times. Its cognate antigen is unknown. This CDR3 contains 13 residues. V lost 2 bases to trimming and J lost 3 bases, with 6 bases between them. In germline, CDR1 is SGHTA, CDR2 FQGNSA. The receptor was derived from a human donor in good health (CMV status not recorded). Some clones in this sample may be carry-over from other donors' samples. This chain joins TRBV7-2 and TRBJ2-3, with D uncertain. This sample comprised cultured PBMCs, obtained from culture after CMV antigen stimulation. The chain's CDR3 is CASSLTPTDTQYF. In DNA form, the CDR3 reads TGTGCCAGCAGCTTAACGCCTACAGATACGCAGTATTTT.